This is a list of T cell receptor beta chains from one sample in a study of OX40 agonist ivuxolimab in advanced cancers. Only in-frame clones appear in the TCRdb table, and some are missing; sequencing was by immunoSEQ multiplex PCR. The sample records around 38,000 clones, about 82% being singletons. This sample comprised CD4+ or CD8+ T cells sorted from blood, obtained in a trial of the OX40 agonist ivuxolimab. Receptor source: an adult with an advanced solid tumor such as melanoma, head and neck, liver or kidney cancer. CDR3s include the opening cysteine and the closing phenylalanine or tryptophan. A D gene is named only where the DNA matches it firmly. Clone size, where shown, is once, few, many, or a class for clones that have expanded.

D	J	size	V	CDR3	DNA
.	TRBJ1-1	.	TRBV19	CASSGTGGFEAFF	TGTGCCAGTAGCGGTACCGGGGGCTTTGAAGCTTTCTTT
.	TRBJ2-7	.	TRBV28	CASTKLVPSYEQYF	TGTGCCAGCACCAAACTAGTTCCTTCCTACGAGCAGTACTTC
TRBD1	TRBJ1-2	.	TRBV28	CASSPAGGNYGYTF	TGTGCCAGCAGCCCGGCAGGGGGCAACTATGGCTACACCTTC
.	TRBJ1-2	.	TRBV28	CASSSRSYGYTF	TGTGCCAGCAGTTCCCGGTCCTATGGCTACACCTTC
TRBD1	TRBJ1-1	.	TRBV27	CASSPVRGRDTEAFF	TGTGCCAGCAGTCCCGTCAGGGGGCGGGACACTGAAGCTTTCTTT
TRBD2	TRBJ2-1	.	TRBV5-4	CASGRWGGGSEQFF	TGTGCCAGCGGTCGTTGGGGGGGTGGGAGTGAGCAGTTCTTC
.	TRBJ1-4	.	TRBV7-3	CASNPEDNEKLFF	TGTGCCAGCAACCCGGAAGATAATGAAAAACTGTTTTTT
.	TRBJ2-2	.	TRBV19	CASSIVGAGAGELFF	TGTGCCAGTAGTATAGTTGGCGCAGGGGCCGGGGAGCTGTTTTTT
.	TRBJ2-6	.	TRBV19	CASRAAGTGANVLTF	TGTGCCAGTAGAGCGGCGGGAACAGGGGCCAACGTCCTGACTTTC
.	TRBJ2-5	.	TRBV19	CASSIALTVQETQYF	TGTGCCAGTAGTATAGCTTTGACAGTCCAAGAGACCCAGTACTTC
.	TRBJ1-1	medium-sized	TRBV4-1	CASSQESLNTEAFF	TGCGCCAGCAGCCAAGAGTCCTTGAACACTGAAGCTTTCTTT
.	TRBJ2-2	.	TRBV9	CASSVSTAPSNDRPNTGELFF	TGTGCCAGCAGCGTAAGTACAGCACCGTCAAATGACAGACCGAACACCGGGGAGCTGTTTTTT
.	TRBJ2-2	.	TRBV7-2	CASSGPGQNTGELFF	TGTGCCAGCAGCGGCCCGGGACAGAACACCGGGGAGCTGTTTTTT
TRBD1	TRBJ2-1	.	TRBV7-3	CASSLTGAINNEQFF	TGTGCCAGCAGCCTGACAGGGGCCATAAACAATGAGCAGTTCTTC
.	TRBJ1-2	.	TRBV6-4	CASNWPAGASYGYTF	TGTGCCAGCAATTGGCCGGCCGGAGCTAGCTATGGCTACACCTTC
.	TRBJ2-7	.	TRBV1	CTSSQWTPSSYEQYF	TGCACCAGCAGCCAATGGACTCCAAGCTCCTACGAGCAGTACTTC
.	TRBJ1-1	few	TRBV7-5	CASRAGTGYTEAFF	TGTGCCAGCAGGGCCGGGACAGGGTACACTGAAGCTTTCTTT
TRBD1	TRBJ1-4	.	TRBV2	CASRPGQGGEKLFF	TGTGCCAGCAGACCGGGACAGGGCGGTGAAAAACTGTTTTTT
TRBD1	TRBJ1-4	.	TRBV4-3	CASSQDGTVYSTNEKLFF	TGCGCCAGCAGCCAAGATGGGACAGTTTATTCAACTAATGAAAAACTGTTTTTT